These T cell receptor beta chains were read from a single sample in a study of T cell repertoires in aging, cancer and after chemotherapy. TCRdb redid the calling of the multiplex PCR reads with MiXCR, one entry per CDR3 protein. The table lists about 10,000 distinct CDR3 sequences, 30% to 40% of them singletons. Sequenced input: blood. These receptors came from a human donor in good health. Both conserved end residues are part of each CDR3. A D gene is named only where the DNA matches it firmly. Size tells how often a clone was seen (once, few, many) or the class of an expanded clone, and some rows leave it out.

v_gene	abundance	d_gene	j_gene	len	CDR3aa	CDR3nt
TRBV6-1	.	.	TRBJ1-6	15	CASSVLRSYNSPLHF	TGTGCCAGCAGTGTTTTGAGGTCCTATAATTCACCCCTCCACTTT
TRBV12-3/TRBV12-4	.	.	TRBJ2-3	15	CASSLVTGLTDTQYF	TGTGCCAGCAGTTTAGTGACGGGATTGACAGATACGCAGTATTTT
TRBV6-5	.	.	TRBJ1-5	18	CASSYAHAGAVEGQPQHF	TGTGCCAGCAGCTACGCCCATGCCGGGGCTGTAGAGGGTCAGCCCCAGCATTTT
TRBV6-1	few	.	TRBJ2-7	17	CASSDFQGQGLSYEQYF	TGTGCCAGCAGTGATTTCCAGGGCCAGGGTTTATCCTACGAGCAGTACTTC
TRBV6-5	.	.	TRBJ2-7	14	CASSPRLGYYEQYF	TGTGCCAGCTCCCCTAGGCTAGGGTACTACGAGCAGTACTTC
TRBV5-5	few	.	TRBJ2-1	15	CASSLLVISYNEQFF	TGTGCCAGCAGCTTGTTGGTTATCTCCTACAATGAGCAGTTCTTC
TRBV7-6	.	.	TRBJ2-6	16	CASSLRESSGANVLTF	TGTGCCAGCAGCTTAAGGGAGAGCTCTGGGGCCAACGTCCTGACTTTC
TRBV15	.	.	TRBJ1-1	16	CATSRGREWRDTEAFF	TGTGCCACCAGCAGAGGCCGAGAATGGAGGGACACTGAAGCTTTCTTT
TRBV27	.	TRBD1	TRBJ2-2	15	CASSFGDRYTGELFF	TGTGCCAGCAGTTTCGGGGACAGGTACACCGGGGAGCTGTTTTTT
TRBV6-1	.	.	TRBJ1-2	19	CASSYSMRDLDSANYGYTF	TGTGCCAGCAGTTACTCGATGAGGGACCTCGACTCCGCTAACTATGGCTACACCTTC
TRBV19	.	.	TRBJ2-7	16	CASSQASYTGFHEQYF	TGTGCCAGTAGTCAAGCATCCTACACAGGGTTCCACGAGCAGTACTTC
TRBV18	few	.	TRBJ2-5	14	CASSPNRDPETQYF	TGTGCCAGCTCACCGAACAGGGACCCAGAGACCCAGTACTTC
TRBV19	medium-sized	.	TRBJ2-2	15	CASSRAVRNTGELFF	TGTGCCAGTAGTCGGGCCGTCCGGAACACCGGGGAGCTGTTTTTT
TRBV19	.	TRBD2	TRBJ2-3	18	CASTEGVIAGVSTDTQYF	TGTGCCAGTACCGAGGGAGTGATAGCGGGAGTAAGCACAGATACGCAGTATTTT
TRBV27	few	.	TRBJ1-2	15	CASSARGLANYGYTF	TGTGCCAGCAGTGCCCGGGGCTTAGCTAACTATGGCTACACCTTC
TRBV6-6	.	.	TRBJ1-1	16	CASSSDSQGMNTEAFF	TGTGCCAGCAGTTCCGACAGCCAGGGGATGAACACTGAAGCTTTCTTT
TRBV19	.	.	TRBJ1-2	15	CASSIPAGELGGYTF	TGTGCCAGTAGTATCCCGGCAGGGGAGCTCGGTGGCTACACCTTC
TRBV15	.	TRBD1	TRBJ2-4	15	CATRRDRETKNIQYF	TGTGCCACCCGAAGGGACAGGGAAACCAAAAACATTCAGTACTTC
TRBV29-1	medium-sized	.	TRBJ1-6	12	CSVGAPNSPLHF	TGCAGCGTTGGGGCACCAAATTCACCCCTCCACTTT
TRBV6-5	.	.	TRBJ2-5	11	CASTTRGTQYF	TGTGCCAGCACTACCAGGGGGACCCAGTACTTC
TRBV5-4	.	.	TRBJ1-4	16	CASSSPSPATNEKLFF	TGTGCCAGCAGCTCACCCTCACCTGCAACTAATGAAAAACTGTTTTTT
TRBV19	few	.	TRBJ2-7	13	CASSITLGYEQYF	TGTGCCAGTAGTATAACTTTGGGCTACGAGCAGTACTTC
TRBV6-4	.	.	TRBJ1-4	13	CASSESPNEKLFF	TGTGCCAGCAGTGAATCTCCCAATGAAAAACTGTTTTTT
TRBV19	few	TRBD2	TRBJ2-1	16	CASNPPGAGRYNEQFF	TGTGCCAGTAACCCACCCGGAGCGGGGCGATACAATGAGCAGTTCTTC
TRBV27	.	TRBD1	TRBJ2-1	16	CASQPHRTGGNNEQFF	TGTGCCAGCCAACCCCATCGGACAGGGGGAAACAATGAGCAGTTCTTC
TRBV18	.	TRBD2	TRBJ2-7	13	CASSQGLAYEQYF	TGTGCCAGCTCACAGGGACTAGCCTACGAGCAGTACTTC
TRBV29-1	medium-sized	TRBD2	TRBJ2-7	14	CSVLLALPAHEQYF	TGCAGCGTTTTACTAGCGCTCCCCGCCCACGAGCAGTACTTC
TRBV27	.	.	TRBJ2-7	14	CASSLESETYEQYF	TGTGCCAGCAGTTTAGAGAGCGAGACCTACGAGCAGTACTTC
TRBV27	few	TRBD2	TRBJ2-6	18	CASSLWVAGPGGANVLTF	TGTGCCAGCAGTTTATGGGTAGCGGGCCCAGGTGGGGCCAACGTCCTGACTTTC
TRBV5-3	.	.	TRBJ2-2	15	CASSFQGTNTGELFF	TGCGCCAGCAGCTTTCAGGGGACGAACACCGGGGAGCTGTTTTTT
TRBV5-5	few	.	TRBJ2-7	14	CASSPRGMSYEQYF	TGTGCCAGCAGCCCCCGGGGTATGTCCTACGAGCAGTACTTC
TRBV6-5	.	.	TRBJ1-1	14	CASSSFGQSTEAFF	TGTGCCAGCAGTTCCTTCGGACAGTCCACTGAAGCTTTCTTT
TRBV30	few	.	TRBJ2-7	15	CAWSVRGSRSYEQYF	TGTGCCTGGAGTGTACGAGGGTCCCGCTCCTACGAGCAGTACTTC
TRBV19	medium-sized	TRBD1	TRBJ2-3	14	CASSRTGVTDTQYF	TGTGCCAGTAGTCGGACAGGAGTCACAGATACGCAGTATTTT
TRBV12-3/TRBV12-4	.	.	TRBJ2-3	16	CASSWATKRGTDTQYF	TGTGCCAGCAGTTGGGCCACAAAGCGGGGCACAGATACGCAGTATTTT
TRBV18	few	.	TRBJ2-3	14	CASSPGPSTDTQYF	TGTGCCAGCTCACCGGGTCCGAGCACAGATACGCAGTATTTT
TRBV30	.	.	TRBJ2-3	14	CAWNPGASTDTQYF	TGTGCCTGGAATCCCGGGGCTAGCACAGATACGCAGTATTTT
TRBV19	few	TRBD2	TRBJ2-3	17	CASSVRLAGGLLDTQYF	TGTGCCAGTAGTGTCAGACTAGCGGGAGGCCTATTGGATACGCAGTATTTT
TRBV5-4	.	TRBD2	TRBJ2-1	12	CASGLAENEQFF	TGTGCCAGCGGCCTAGCGGAGAATGAGCAGTTCTTC
TRBV19	.	TRBD1	TRBJ1-5	16	CASSNTGTGSNQPQHF	TGTGCCAGTAGCAATACAGGGACAGGGAGCAATCAGCCCCAGCATTTT
TRBV27	few	.	TRBJ2-2	14	CASTPGSFTGELFF	TGTGCCAGCACCCCCGGGAGTTTCACCGGGGAGCTGTTTTTT
TRBV27	.	TRBD2	TRBJ2-5	13	CASRKAGVETQYF	TGTGCCAGCAGGAAAGCGGGAGTGGAGACCCAGTACTTC
TRBV30	.	.	TRBJ2-7	14	CAWSATRDPYEQYF	TGTGCCTGGAGCGCTACTAGAGACCCCTACGAGCAGTACTTC
TRBV6-6	few	.	TRBJ2-3	14	CASRSRDGTDTQYF	TGTGCCAGCAGATCCCGAGACGGCACAGATACGCAGTATTTT
TRBV6-6	.	.	TRBJ1-1	13	CATGKGLNTEAFF	TGTGCCACCGGAAAAGGGCTAAACACTGAAGCTTTCTTT
TRBV29-1	medium-sized	TRBD2	TRBJ2-7	12	CSAVAGLSEQYF	TGCAGCGCGGTAGCGGGATTAAGCGAGCAGTACTTC
TRBV19	few	TRBD1	TRBJ2-7	13	CASRGTGGLEQYF	TGTGCCAGTCGGGGGACAGGGGGCCTCGAGCAGTACTTC
TRBV5-4	few	TRBD2	TRBJ2-7	15	CASSLPSGLANEQYF	TGTGCCAGCAGCCTCCCGTCGGGACTAGCCAACGAGCAGTACTTC
TRBV6-1	.	.	TRBJ1-2	13	CASSEPSFYGYTF	TGTGCCAGCAGTGAGCCATCTTTCTATGGCTACACCTTC
TRBV5-6	.	.	TRBJ2-1	15	CASSLPGGNQDEQFF	TGCGCCAGCAGCCTACCCGGGGGCAATCAGGATGAGCAGTTCTTC
TRBV6-1	.	.	TRBJ2-2	16	CASTLGGGAVTGELFF	TGTGCCAGCACCCTGGGAGGGGGGGCGGTTACCGGGGAGCTGTTTTTT